This entry describes one TCR beta chain. The sample is drawn from a study of blood T cell repertoires in COVID-19. At the level of the study: Samples representing acute and convalescent COVID-19 were sourced from the United States, Italy and Spain. From T cells, B-cell-depleted T cells, or PBMCs came the material, which was cDNA or gDNA.

The CDR3 covers 16 residues. Germline V gene lookup returns CDR1 LGHDT and CDR2 YNNKEL (reference sequence). V shed 4 bases and J shed 1 base, with 16 bases lying between them. Participants classified as exposed had met a COVID-19 case within 2 weeks before study entry. Source study methods: Reference gene primer amplification in the assay estimated nucleated cell counts. Profiling relied on immunoSEQ multiplex PCR, and the TCRdb table lists in-frame clones only, not all of them. The D gene and trimming were derived from the DNA, and the V and J assignments and clone size from that table. This table has a few hundred thousand clones, about nine tenths appearing once.

The V gene is TRBV3-1 (or the pseudogene TRBV3-2), the J gene TRBJ1-1, with D possibly TRBD1 on 6 matching bases. This receptor was obtained from a woman aged 45-59 years who had been exposed to COVID-19. Sample: PBMCs or T cells enriched from blood (not recorded which). The CDR3 protein is CASSPRGMFGNTEAFF. The CDR3 DNA is TGTGCCAGCAGCCCGAGGGGGATGTTTGGGAACACTGAAGCTTTCTTT.